The 32 T cell receptor beta chains listed next were all sequenced from one sample in a study of Ad26.COV2.S vaccination and SARS-CoV-2 variants. Stated treatment: around 19 received Ad26.COV2.S at low or high dose, single or two shots; 5 received placebo; per-sample allocation not given. Specimen acquisition occurred on day 63 following the initial vaccine or placebo injection. Repertoires were generated with immunoSEQ multiplex PCR, while TCRdb's copy carries only in-frame clones and drops some. Among about 350,000 clones listed, roughly 91% were seen once. Sequencing used peripheral blood, obtained in a trial of Ad26.COV2.S vaccine versus placebo. All receptors derive from a person aged 18-60 years who received the Ad26.COV2.S COVID-19 vaccine or a placebo.

CDR3 in DNA: TGTGCCAGAAGCACCCGGACAGGGAATCAGCCCCAGCATTTT. This codes for CARSTRTGNQPQHF. The V call is TRBV7-5, the J call TRBJ1-5; TRBD1 is taken as the D call from the table, unchecked against the DNA. TRBV7-5 is tagged as a pseudogene. The CDR3 spans 14 residues.

This clone occurred many times. This chain uses TRBV24-1 with TRBJ1-6, with D perhaps TRBD1 (5 bases). V lost 5 bases and J 5 bases, leaving 12 bases between the germline ends. The CDR3 extends over 15 amino acids. Looked up from germline, CDR1 is KGHDR and CDR2 is SFDVKD. The CDR3 DNA sequence: TGTGCCACCAGTGCCGCGGCAGGGAATAATTCACCCCTCCACTTT. It encodes CATSAAAGNNSPLHF.

The V gene is TRBV5-6, the J gene TRBJ2-5, with TRBD1 matching over 9 bases. The V and J ends lost 2 bases and 5 bases, in that order; junction bases with no gene match: 4. Germline V lookup: CDR1 SGHDT, CDR2 YYEEEE. This CDR3 has 14 residues. The chain's CDR3 is CASSLGTGFETQYF. The CDR3 nucleotides are TGTGCCAGCAGCTTAGGGACAGGGTTTGAGACCCAGTACTTC.

The chain uses TRBV2 and TRBJ1-6; 8 bases line up with TRBD1. Germline CDR1 SNHLY, CDR2 FYNNEI. V lost 8 bases, J lost 9 bases, and 9 bases stayed unmatched. The CDR3 contains 14 residues. The CDR3 here is CASRGGQASSPLHF. DNA for the CDR3: TGTGCCAGCCGTGGGGGACAGGCGAGTTCACCCCTCCACTTT.

In its sample, this clone was seen once. The V and J genes are TRBV18 and TRBJ1-4; D remains ambiguous. The CDR3 runs to 16 residues. Trimming cost V 2 bases and J 0 bases, with 10 bases left between them. Per the germline V gene, CDR1 is KGHSH and CDR2 is LQKENI. CDR3 nucleotide sequence: TGTGCCAGCTCACCAAGTGCAGGAGCAACTAATGAAAAACTGTTTTTT. Its translation is CASSPSAGATNEKLFF.

The V gene is TRBV9, the J gene TRBJ2-4; D possibly corresponds to TRBD2 (5 bases). The V end lost 4 bases, the J end lost 0 bases, and 11 bases lay between the germline ends. This CDR3 has 15 amino acids. Germline values: CDR1 SGDLS, CDR2 YYNGEE. This CDR3 is CASSPTDLAKNIQYF. The CDR3 DNA sequence: TGTGCCAGCAGCCCGACGGACTTAGCCAAAAACATTCAGTACTTC. Supplemented by reference TRBV9 and TRBJ2-4, the full variable domain reads DSGVTQTPKHLITATGQRVTLRCSPRSGDLSVYWYQQSLDQGLQFLIQYYNGEERAKGNILERFSAQQFPDLHSELNLSSLELGDSALYFCASSPTDLAKNIQYFGAGTRLSVL.

This rearrangement joins TRBV5-5 to TRBJ1-1, with D possibly matching TRBD1 (6 bases). The CDR3 covers 16 residues. V gave up 4 bases and J gave up 3 bases, with 19 bases separating them. Germline-derived CDR1 and CDR2 are SGHKS and YYEKEE (reference sequence). CDR3 sequence reads: CASSQGTFWGDTEAFF. The CDR3 DNA is TGTGCCAGCAGCCAGGGGACTTTTTGGGGTGACACTGAAGCTTTCTTT.

V is TRBV25-1 and J is TRBJ1-4; no clear D. Trimming removed 1 base from V and 6 bases from J, with 9 bases in between. The germline CDR1 and CDR2 sequences are MGHDK and SYGVNS. The CDR3 spans 14 residues. CDR3 sequence: CASSEFEGDEKLFF. Written as DNA, the CDR3 is TGTGCCAGCAGTGAATTCGAAGGTGATGAAAAACTGTTTTTT.

The J gene is TRBJ1-4, the V gene TRBV15, with unresolved D. Deletions cut 1 base from V and 6 bases from J, with 6 bases between. Per germline, CDR1 LNHNV and CDR2 YYDKDF (reference sequence). The CDR3 covers 13 residues. CDR3 loop: CATSRAEYEKLFF. As DNA, the CDR3 is TGTGCCACCAGCAGAGCCGAGTATGAAAAACTGTTTTTT.

This sequence joins TRBV7-2 and TRBJ2-3; TRBD2 matches at 10 bases. Trimming removed 5 bases from V and 5 bases from J; junction bases left unmatched: 4. From germline, CDR1 is SGHTA and CDR2 FQGNSA. The CDR3 is 14 amino acids. CDR3 sequence: CASSQQRGGDTQYF. Here the CDR3 DNA reads TGTGCCAGCAGCCAGCAGCGGGGGGGAGATACGCAGTATTTT.

The rearrangement uses TRBV6-1 and TRBJ1-5; D is unclear. Germline V gene data show CDR1 as MNHNS and CDR2 as SASEGT. V was cut by 2 bases and J by 4 bases, with 12 bases left in between. The CDR3 spans 15 residues. DNA for the CDR3: TGTGCCAGCAGTGAACGTCTCCGCGGTAATCAGCCCCAGCATTTT. Protein sequence: CASSERLRGNQPQHF.

The chain employs TRBV11-2 and TRBJ2-7, with 12 bases identical to TRBD2. From germline, CDR1 is SGHAT and CDR2 FQNNGV. V lost 6 bases to trimming and J lost 7 bases; unmatched junction nucleotides: 7. This CDR3 contains 14 residues. This CDR3 reads CASRARLAGEEQYF. The CDR3 coding sequence is TGTGCCAGCAGAGCGAGACTAGCGGGAGAGGAGCAGTACTTC.

This chain links TRBV6-5 with TRBJ2-7; 12 bases agree with TRBD2. This CDR3 has 15 amino acids. The germline CDR1 and CDR2 sequences are MNHEY and SVGAGI. V shed 5 bases, J shed 0 bases, and the junction held 2 bases outside the gene matches. Here the CDR3 DNA reads TGTGCCAGCAGTCTAGCGGGAGGGATCTCCTACGAGCAGTACTTC. Translated, it gives CASSLAGGISYEQYF.

This clone has just a few counts. CDR3 bases: TGTGCCAGCAGTTACGGGACAGTGAAGTCCGGGGAGCTGTTTTTT. Encoded protein: CASSYGTVKSGELFF. The chain has TRBV6-2 or TRBV6-3 and TRBJ2-2, with TRBD1 matching 7 bases. Germline V gene sequence: CDR1 MNHEY, CDR2 SVGEGT. The CDR3 sequence is 15 residues long. V was clipped by 2 bases and J by 6 bases; unmatched bases: 6.

The V call is TRBV4-1, the J call TRBJ1-2; 8 nucleotides match TRBD1. V shed 1 base and J 2 bases; nucleotides not matched to a gene: 3. Germline V gene sequence: CDR1 MGHRA, CDR2 YSYEKL. The CDR3 covers 15 residues. CDR3 region: CASSQGRQGNYGYTF. In DNA, the CDR3 is TGCGCCAGCAGCCAAGGACGACAGGGGAACTATGGCTACACCTTC.

The chain joins TRBV18 to TRBJ1-4; D is unresolved. The CDR3 consists of 16 residues. The V end lost 2 bases, the J end lost 2 bases, and 12 bases lay between the germline ends. Germline CDR1 KGHSH, CDR2 LQKENI. The CDR3, as DNA: TGTGCCAGCTCACCAGTGAGCGGCACGACTAATGAAAAACTGTTTTTT. It encodes CASSPVSGTTNEKLFF.

This chain joins TRBV25-1 and TRBJ1-4, with D hard to call. Germline assignment: CDR1 MGHDK and CDR2 SYGVNS. The CDR3 runs 14 residues. V was clipped by 1 base and J by 8 bases, with 11 bases between them. CDR3 DNA sequence: TGTGCCAGCAGTGAATCCGGCAGCAAGGAAAAACTGTTTTTT. Amino acid sequence: CASSESGSKEKLFF.

The J gene is TRBJ1-1, the V gene TRBV27; D unresolved. The germline gives CDR1 MNHEY, CDR2 SMNVEV (reference sequence). The CDR3 runs to 14 residues. Trimming pared 6 bases from V and 1 base from J, leaving 12 bases between. The CDR3 here is CASRLGVSNTEAFF. The CDR3 DNA reads TGTGCCAGCAGACTAGGCGTTTCGAACACTGAAGCTTTCTTT.

The count of this clone is one. This rearrangement joins TRBV3-1 (or the pseudogene TRBV3-2) to TRBJ1-3; D not resolved. CDR3 length: 17 amino acids. From germline, CDR1 is LGHDT and CDR2 YNNKEL (reference sequence). V was shortened by 2 bases and J by 4 bases, with 18 bases between the two germline ends. The CDR3 bases are TGTGCCAGCAGCCAACCGCCCTATCGTACGCACGGAAACACCATATATTTT. It translates to CASSQPPYRTHGNTIYF.

V usage is TRBV3-1 (or the pseudogene TRBV3-2) and J usage is TRBJ2-5, with 12 bases aligning to TRBD2. CDR3 length equals 18 residues. V dropped 0 bases and J dropped 0; count of bases not matched to a gene: 5. Germline V gene lookup returns CDR1 LGHDT and CDR2 YNNKEL (reference sequence). The CDR3 sequence is CASSQDIRTSGNQETQYF. The CDR3, as DNA: TGTGCCAGCAGCCAAGATATCAGGACTAGCGGGAACCAAGAGACCCAGTACTTC.

V usage is TRBV5-1 and J usage is TRBJ2-2; D not resolved. The CDR3 runs 15 residues. Germline-derived CDR1 and CDR2 are SGHRS and YFSETQ. With 0 bases removed from V and 1 base from J, the gap between germline ends came to 7 bases. CDR3: CASSLDYQNTGELFF. CDR3 bases: TGCGCCAGCAGCTTGGACTACCAGAACACCGGGGAGCTGTTTTTT. Full variable domain (outside the CDR3, taken from reference TRBV5-1 and TRBJ2-2): KAGVTQTPRYLIKTRGQQVTLSCSPISGHRSVSWYQQTPGQGLQFLFEYFSETQRNKGNFPGRFSGRQFSNSRSEMNVSTLELGDSALYLCASSLDYQNTGELFFGEGSRLTVL.

The chain uses TRBV7-6 and TRBJ1-2; D not resolved. The V gene lost 5 bases and the J gene lost 8 bases, with 18 bases spanning the gap. CDR3 length equals 14 residues. In germline, CDR1 is SGHVS, CDR2 FNYEAQ. The chain's CDR3 is CASSPQFSVGGYTF. The DNA of the CDR3 is TGTGCCAGCAGCCCTCAGTTCTCCGTCGGCGGCTACACCTTC.

This clone came up a few times. The chain links TRBV4-2 to TRBJ2-7; no clear D gene. Trimming shortened V by 0 bases and J by 3 bases, and 9 bases separated the two germline ends. The CDR3 spans 14 residues. CDR1 and CDR2 (germline): LGHNA, YNFKEQ. CDR3 sequence (DNA): TGTGCCAGCAGCCAAGATACGCTAGACTACGAGCAGTACTTC. Amino acids: CASSQDTLDYEQYF.

V and J are TRBV18 and TRBJ2-6; unclear D gene. This CDR3 is 15 amino acids long. Per germline, CDR1 KGHSH and CDR2 LQKENI. V was clipped by 2 bases and J by 1 base, with 6 bases between them. Here the CDR3 reads CASSPVGSGANVLTF. CDR3 DNA sequence: TGTGCCAGCTCACCAGTGGGTTCTGGGGCCAACGTCCTGACTTTC.

This chain connects TRBV28 to TRBJ1-6; the D gene is possibly TRBD1 (5 bases). Per germline, CDR1 MDHEN and CDR2 SYDVKM. There are 17 residues in the CDR3. Between the trimmed V and J ends, which lost 1 base and 8 bases, there was a span of 18 bases. This CDR3 reads CASSLSARGSYYSPLHF. In nucleotides, the CDR3 is TGTGCCAGCAGTTTATCGGCCCGGGGCAGCTACTATTCACCCCTCCACTTT. Full variable domain (remainder filled in from reference TRBV28 and TRBJ1-6): DVKVTQSSRYLVKRTGEKVFLECVQDMDHENMFWYRQDPGLGLRLIYFSYDVKMKEKGDIPEGYSVSREKKERFSLILESASTNQTSMYLCASSLSARGSYYSPLHFGNGTRLTVT.

In its sample, this clone was seen a few times. V usage is TRBV2 and J usage is TRBJ2-2; D ambiguous. In germline, CDR1 is SNHLY, CDR2 FYNNEI. The CDR3 is 16 residues long. V was pared by 2 bases and J by 2 bases, with 12 bases between. The CDR3 DNA is TGTGCCAGCAGTGAAAAGGGTGGGCTAAACACCGGGGAGCTGTTTTTT. Protein: CASSEKGGLNTGELFF.

The chain links TRBV5-6 to TRBJ2-7, with 7 positions matching TRBD1. Germline CDR1 and CDR2: SGHDT and YYEEEE. V shed 0 bases, J shed 3 bases, and the junction held 6 bases outside the gene matches. The CDR3 spans 15 residues. For the CDR3, the DNA is TGTGCCAGCAGCTTGGTAAAGGGGGCCCTCTACGAGCAGTACTTC. Protein: CASSLVKGALYEQYF. The full variable domain, in which reference TRBV5-6 and TRBJ2-7 provide the parts outside the CDR3, is DAGVTQSPTHLIKTRGQQVTLRCSPKSGHDTVSWYQQALGQGPQFIFQYYEEEERQRGNFPDRFSGHQFPNYSSELNVNALLLGDSALYLCASSLVKGALYEQYFGPGTRLTVT.

The chain recombines TRBV6-1 with TRBJ2-5; no firm D call. Trimming shortened V by 0 bases and J by 5 bases, and 4 bases separated the two germline ends. CDR1 MNHNS and CDR2 SASEGT come from the germline V gene. This CDR3 is 12 amino acids long. CDR3 sequence (DNA): TGTGCCAGCAGTGAAGCATTTGAGACCCAGTACTTC. It specifies CASSEAFETQYF.

This clone was seen a single time. The chain combines TRBV27 with TRBJ1-2; no definite D call. CDR1 MNHEY and CDR2 SMNVEV come from the germline V gene (reference sequence). Trimming removed 3 bases from V and 6 bases from J, with 14 bases in between. The CDR3 contains 14 residues. CDR3 sequence: CASSLSRAVDGYTF. In DNA, the CDR3 is TGTGCCAGCAGTTTGAGTAGGGCAGTGGATGGCTACACCTTC.

The J gene is TRBJ1-1, the V gene TRBV24-1; D may be TRBD1 (6 bases). The ends were cut back, 5 bases at V and 4 bases at J, with 10 bases in the middle. The CDR3 extends over 13 amino acids. Germline V gene sequence: CDR1 KGHDR, CDR2 SFDVKD. For the CDR3, the DNA is TGTGCCACCAGTGGCCAGGGGAGCACTGAAGCTTTCTTT. As protein: CATSGQGSTEAFF.

This chain connects TRBV18 to TRBJ2-1; TRBD1 matches at 7 bases. There are 15 residues in the CDR3. Germline-derived CDR1 and CDR2 are KGHSH and LQKENI. V trimming: 2 bases; J trimming: 2 bases; junction bases outside the gene matches: 3. The CDR3 reads CASSPVGTAYNEQFF. The CDR3 DNA is TGTGCCAGCTCACCAGTAGGGACAGCCTACAATGAGCAGTTCTTC.

This clone was seen a few times. The chain is built from TRBV4-3 and TRBJ1-4, with TRBD1 matching over 12 bases. This CDR3 contains 18 residues. V trimming: 0 bases; J trimming: 8 bases; junction bases outside the gene matches: 10. Germline loops: CDR1 LGHNA, CDR2 YSLEER. The CDR3 DNA reads as TGCGCCAGCAGCCAAGAAATTCCGGGACAGGGGGCTCGGGAAAAACTGTTTTTT. Protein: CASSQEIPGQGAREKLFF.